Each of the 24 T cell receptor beta chains below was sequenced from the same sample in a study of CD8+ T cells in alopecia areata (dated by TCRdb to 2016 to 2019). Library method: the immunoSEQ multiplex PCR assay. RNA was extracted from all samples and reverse transcribed into cDNA as template for TCR sequencing. TCRdb took over this immuneACCESS table, retaining in-frame rearrangements with V and J assigned. Such tables are incomplete; in checked studies, under half of the missing clones stem from an unresolved V gene, and the remainder is unexplained. The sample profile shows 200,000 to 250,000 clones; around two thirds of them were found once. Roughly 1.2% of the sample is in the top ten clones. Sample time point, as interpreted from the label and publication: baseline before oral tofacitinib. The specimen was CD4+ T cells sorted from blood, collected at week 0. These receptors originate from a human donor with alopecia areata.

The chain recombines TRBV5-1 with TRBJ2-2, with D unresolved. The length of the CDR3 is 11 residues. Germline loops: CDR1 SGHRS, CDR2 YFSETQ. V was shortened by 4 bases and J by 6 bases, with 4 bases between the two germline ends. The CDR3 nucleotides read TGCGCCAGCAGCGACCCCGGGGAGCTGTTTTTT. Its protein is CASSDPGELFF.

Worth noting for this clone: Other nucleotide sequences in the sample specify the same CDR3. The chain links TRBV29-1 to TRBJ2-5; 10 positions agree with TRBD2. V lost 4 bases to trimming and J lost 2 bases; unmatched junction nucleotides: 1. The CDR3 is 13 amino acids. Per the germline V gene, CDR1 is SQVTM and CDR2 is ANQGSEA. The chain's CDR3 is CSVGTSGQETQYF. The CDR3 DNA follows: TGCAGCGTTGGGACTAGCGGACAAGAGACCCAGTACTTC.

This rearrangement joins TRBV25-1 to TRBJ1-4; D gene unclear. The V gene's germline CDR1 is MGHDK and CDR2 SYGVNS. V gave up 3 bases and J gave up 11 bases, with 4 bases separating them. The CDR3 runs to 10 residues. The CDR3 DNA reads TGTGCCAGCAGTGACCGGAAACTGTTTTTT. Translation gives CASSDRKLFF.

The chain combines TRBV2 with TRBJ2-5, with unresolved D. CDR3 length: 14 residues. The V gene's germline CDR1 is SNHLY and CDR2 FYNNEI. V dropped 5 bases and J dropped 0 bases, with 10 bases sitting between them. The CDR3 spells CASSWTVYQETQYF. DNA of the CDR3: TGTGCCAGCAGTTGGACGGTGTACCAAGAGACCCAGTACTTC.

The J gene is TRBJ1-5, the V gene TRBV30, with 7 bases lining up with TRBD1. The V segment lost 3 bases and the J segment 4 bases; nucleotides outside the gene matches: 6. The germline gives CDR1 GTSNPN, CDR2 SVGIG (reference sequence). The CDR3 consists of 14 residues. The CDR3: CAWRHGTVNQPQHF. The CDR3, as DNA: TGTGCCTGGAGGCACGGGACAGTTAATCAGCCCCAGCATTTT.

The chain has TRBV18 and TRBJ2-5; 9 bases fit TRBD2. The length of the CDR3 is 17 residues. Germline V gene lookup returns CDR1 KGHSH and CDR2 LQKENI. V trimming: 2 bases; J trimming: 4 bases; junction bases outside the gene matches: 11. The CDR3 DNA is TGTGCCAGCTCACCAGTTGGCGGGGGGGCCGGAGGAGAGACCCAGTACTTC. It yields the protein CASSPVGGGAGGETQYF.

The chain combines TRBV7-2 with TRBJ2-5; D remains unclear. There are 13 residues in the CDR3. Germline assignment: CDR1 SGHTA and CDR2 FQGNSA. Trimming removed 0 bases at V and 4 bases at J, with 6 bases between. CDR3 protein: CASSLALGETQYF. The CDR3 DNA follows: TGTGCCAGCAGCTTAGCTCTGGGAGAGACCCAGTACTTC.

The gene calls are TRBV30 and TRBJ1-3; D call uncertain. Per germline, CDR1 GTSNPN and CDR2 SVGIG (reference sequence). Trimming removed 0 bases from V and 4 bases from J, with 10 bases in between. The CDR3 spans 14 residues. The CDR3 loop reads CAWSVTIPGNTIYF. The CDR3 coding sequence is TGTGCCTGGAGTGTGACTATTCCCGGAAACACCATATATTTT.

The chain uses TRBV2 and TRBJ1-2; D is undetermined. Germline CDR1 is SNHLY and CDR2 is FYNNEI. There are 14 residues in the CDR3. The V and J ends lost 4 bases and 3 bases respectively, with 12 bases between them. For the CDR3, the DNA is TGTGCCAGCAGTGTAGACCAGGAGTACTATGGCTACACCTTC. Translation: CASSVDQEYYGYTF. Supplemented by reference TRBV2 and TRBJ1-2, the full variable domain reads EPEVTQTPSHQVTQMGQEVILRCVPISNHLYFYWYRQILGQKVEFLVSFYNNEISEKSEIFDDQFSVERPDGSNFTLKIRSTKLEDSAMYFCASSVDQEYYGYTFGSGTRLTVV.

V usage is TRBV5-1 and J usage is TRBJ1-2; tentative D call: TRBD1 (5 bases). The V end lost 5 bases, the J end lost 13 bases, and 24 bases lay between the germline ends. This CDR3 has 14 residues. Germline CDR1 SGHRS, CDR2 YFSETQ. CDR3 sequence (DNA): TGCGCCAGCAGTTCTATAGGCAGGGCCATGGAGTTCACCTTC. Amino acid sequence: CASSSIGRAMEFTF.

The rearrangement uses TRBV2 and TRBJ2-5; D is possibly TRBD2 (5 bases). The CDR3 has 12 residues. Germline V CDR1 and CDR2: SNHLY, FYNNEI. V shed 7 bases and J shed 5 bases, with 11 bases lying between them. CDR3 region: CASKHSGETQYF. The DNA for the CDR3 is TGTGCCAGCAAGCACTCGGGGGAGACCCAGTACTTC.

This rearrangement joins TRBV5-1 to TRBJ2-1; D is undetermined. Germline CDR1 SGHRS, CDR2 YFSETQ. Trimming stripped 1 base from V and 0 bases from J, with 5 bases between. This CDR3 region has 14 residues. CDR3 region: CASSLINSYNEQFF. The CDR3 nucleotides read TGCGCCAGCAGCTTGATCAACTCCTACAATGAGCAGTTCTTC.

This clone has a handful of counts. The DNA of the CDR3 is TGTGCCAGCAGCCCCGTCGGTCCCCTCTACGAGCAGTACTTC. It yields the protein CASSPVGPLYEQYF. V gene TRBV7-2 combines with J gene TRBJ2-7; D remains unclear. This CDR3 has 14 amino acids. Trimming removed 5 bases from V and 3 bases from J, with 14 bases in between. Germline V lookup: CDR1 SGHTA, CDR2 FQGNSA.

The J gene is TRBJ2-1, the V gene TRBV29-1; D is perhaps TRBD1 (5 bases). Trimming removed 6 bases at V and 12 bases at J, with 12 bases between. Germline-derived CDR1 and CDR2 are SQVTM and ANQGSEA. The CDR3 runs 10 residues. The CDR3: CSVATVMQFF. The CDR3, as DNA: TGCAGCGTGGCGACAGTCATGCAGTTCTTC.

The count of this clone is one. This rearrangement joins TRBV30 to TRBJ1-1; no reliable D call. CDR3 length equals 14 residues. Trimming took off 0 bases at V and 5 bases at J, with 13 bases between the two ends. CDR1 and CDR2 from the germline V gene are GTSNPN and SVGIG (reference sequence). The DNA for the CDR3 is TGTGCCTGGAGTGTAGGGTCGCGAGAGACTGAAGCTTTCTTT. Translated, it gives CAWSVGSRETEAFF. Complete variable domain (other parts from reference TRBV30 and TRBJ1-1): SQTIHQWPATLVQPVGSPLSLECTVEGTSNPNLYWYRQAAGRGLQLLFYSVGIGQISSEVPQNLSASRPQDRQFILSSKKLLLSDSGFYLCAWSVGSRETEAFFGQGTRLTVV.

CDR3 DNA: TGTGCCAGCAGCCCAACAGGTACCCTTGGCAATCAGCCCCAGCATTTT. Its protein product is CASSPTGTLGNQPQHF. The V and J genes are TRBV7-9 and TRBJ1-5, with D possibly matching TRBD1 (5 bases). In germline, CDR1 is SEHNR, CDR2 FQNEAQ (reference sequence). With 5 bases removed from V and 2 bases from J, the gap between germline ends came to 16 bases. The CDR3 totals 16 residues.

The chain couples TRBV29-1 to TRBJ2-7; D is possibly TRBD2 (6 bases). In germline, CDR1 is SQVTM, CDR2 ANQGSEA. Trimming left V 4 bases short and J 0 bases short, with 13 bases between. This CDR3 has 14 amino acids. CDR3 sequence: CSVGSGRSSYEQYF. As DNA, the CDR3 is TGCAGCGTTGGATCTGGGAGGAGCTCCTACGAGCAGTACTTC.

The chain combines TRBV9 with TRBJ2-5, with 9 bases fitting TRBD1. J lost 5 bases, V lost 1 base, and 6 bases had no gene match. The CDR3 loop spans 15 amino acids. Per the germline V gene, CDR1 is SGDLS and CDR2 is YYNGEE. This CDR3 reads CASSVTGTGPETQYF. CDR3 nucleotide sequence: TGTGCCAGCAGCGTAACCGGGACAGGGCCGGAGACCCAGTACTTC.

The rearrangement links TRBV2 to TRBJ2-3; D perhaps matches TRBD2 (5 bases). Deletions cut 7 bases from V and 0 bases from J, with 14 bases between. The CDR3 has 15 residues. Germline V CDR1 and CDR2: SNHLY, FYNNEI. CDR3 protein: CASILPGSSTDTQYF. DNA of the CDR3: TGTGCCAGCATTCTACCGGGAAGCAGCACAGATACGCAGTATTTT. The variable domain in full, with the rest retrieved from reference TRBV2 and TRBJ2-3, is EPEVTQTPSHQVTQMGQEVILRCVPISNHLYFYWYRQILGQKVEFLVSFYNNEISEKSEIFDDQFSVERPDGSNFTLKIRSTKLEDSAMYFCASILPGSSTDTQYFGPGTRLTVL.

This chain connects TRBV30 to TRBJ2-3; 8 bases agree with TRBD2. The germline V gene has CDR1 GTSNPN and CDR2 SVGIG (reference sequence). The CDR3 runs to 16 residues. V trimming: 0 bases; J trimming: 0 bases; junction bases outside the gene matches: 5. The CDR3, as DNA: TGTGCCTGGAGTGTTCCAGCGGGGGTTAGCACAGATACGCAGTATTTT. Translated: CAWSVPAGVSTDTQYF.

The sample holds one count of this clone. The chain combines TRBV29-1 with TRBJ2-5; 7 bases map to TRBD1. The CDR3 covers 12 residues. V lost 3 bases to trimming and J lost 2 bases; unmatched junction nucleotides: 0. Germline V gene sequence: CDR1 SQVTM, CDR2 ANQGSEA. CDR3 in DNA: TGCAGCGTTGAGACAGGGCAAGAGACCCAGTACTTC. It codes for CSVETGQETQYF.

This clone was counted once. The chain uses TRBV5-6 and TRBJ1-6, with D unclear. Between the trimmed V and J ends, which lost 0 bases and 8 bases, there was a span of 12 bases. Germline loops: CDR1 SGHDT, CDR2 YYEEEE. CDR3 length: 15 residues. CDR3 in amino acids: CASSLASTYDSPLHF. The DNA of the CDR3 is TGTGCCAGCAGCTTGGCGTCAACGTACGATTCACCCCTCCACTTT.

This clone has only a few counts. The gene calls are TRBV9 and TRBJ1-4; D is undetermined. Between the trimmed V and J ends, which lost 3 bases and 3 bases, there was a span of 12 bases. Germline V gives CDR1 SGDLS, CDR2 YYNGEE. The CDR3 runs to 15 residues. The CDR3 DNA sequence: TGTGCCAGCAGCGCCGGACCCCAGCCTAATGAAAAACTGTTTTTT. This gives the protein CASSAGPQPNEKLFF.

The genes are TRBV9 and TRBJ1-1, with TRBD1 matching over 8 bases. CDR1 is SGDLS, CDR2 YYNGEE, per germline. This CDR3 has 15 amino acids. The junction had 10 bases not matched to a gene; V was cut back by 4 bases and J by 5 bases. The CDR3 coding sequence is TGTGCCAGCAGCTCCGGGACAGGAGAAGGAACTGAAGCTTTCTTT. This translates into CASSSGTGEGTEAFF.